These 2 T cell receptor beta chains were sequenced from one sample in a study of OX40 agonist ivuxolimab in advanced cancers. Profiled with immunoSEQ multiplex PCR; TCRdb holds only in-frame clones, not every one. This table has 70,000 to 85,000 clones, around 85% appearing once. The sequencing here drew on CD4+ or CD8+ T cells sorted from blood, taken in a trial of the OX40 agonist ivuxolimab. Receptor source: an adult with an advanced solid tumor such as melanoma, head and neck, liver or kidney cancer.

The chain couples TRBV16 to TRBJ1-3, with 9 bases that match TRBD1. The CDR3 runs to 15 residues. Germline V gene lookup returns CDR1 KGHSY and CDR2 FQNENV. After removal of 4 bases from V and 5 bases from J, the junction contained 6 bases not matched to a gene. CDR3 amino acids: CASSLGGTGRNTIYF. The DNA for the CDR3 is TGTGCCAGCAGCCTCGGCGGGACAGGGAGAAACACCATATATTTT.

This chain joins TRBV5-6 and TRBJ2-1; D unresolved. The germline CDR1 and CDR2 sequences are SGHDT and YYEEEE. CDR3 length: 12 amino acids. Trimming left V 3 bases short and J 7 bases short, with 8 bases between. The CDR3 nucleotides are TGTGCCAGCAGCTCATTAAAAAATGAGCAGTTCTTC. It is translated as CASSSLKNEQFF.